The 30 T cell receptor beta chains listed next were all sequenced from one sample in a study of blood T cell repertoires in COVID-19. Method: immunoSEQ multiplex PCR; TCRdb's copy keeps in-frame clones and lacks some. This table holds about 220,000 clones, 80% to 90% found once. Specimen: peripheral blood. These receptors were obtained from a woman aged 35 to 49 with active or convalescent COVID-19.

CDR3 residues: CASSLGLAGTDTQYF. In DNA form, the CDR3 reads TGTGCCAGCAGCTTGGGACTAGCGGGGACAGATACGCAGTATTTT. V gene TRBV5-4 combines with J gene TRBJ2-3; 11 nucleotides align to TRBD2. CDR3 length equals 15 residues. Per the germline V gene, CDR1 is SGHNT and CDR2 is YYREEE (reference sequence). Trimming at V came to 0 bases and at J to 3 bases, leaving 0 bases not matched to a gene.

CDR3 region: CASSPRGIGQPQHF. The CDR3 bases are TGCGCCAGCAGCCCGCGGGGAATTGGTCAGCCCCAGCATTTT. V is TRBV5-1 and J is TRBJ1-5; D unclear. V was clipped by 4 bases and J by 6 bases, with 14 bases between them. This CDR3 has 14 residues. CDR1 is SGHRS and CDR2 is YFSETQ in the germline V gene.

This clone was counted between two and nine times. The V gene is TRBV5-1, the J gene TRBJ1-2, with D tentatively TRBD1 (6 bases). CDR1 is SGHRS, CDR2 YFSETQ, per germline. Between the trimmed V and J ends, which lost 3 bases and 10 bases, there was a span of 10 bases. The CDR3 sequence is 11 residues long. CDR3 in DNA: TGCGCCAGCAGCTCGAACAGGGACTACACCTTC. This sequence encodes CASSSNRDYTF. The whole variable domain, filled in from reference TRBV5-1 and TRBJ1-2, reads KAGVTQTPRYLIKTRGQQVTLSCSPISGHRSVSWYQQTPGQGLQFLFEYFSETQRNKGNFPGRFSGRQFSNSRSEMNVSTLELGDSALYLCASSSNRDYTFGSGTRLTVV.

The V gene is TRBV30, the J gene TRBJ1-4; 12 nucleotides agree with TRBD1. CDR3 length: 13 residues. J was trimmed by 8 bases and V by 6 bases; bases with no gene match: 4. The germline gives CDR1 GTSNPN, CDR2 SVGIG (reference sequence). The CDR3 DNA follows: TGTGCCTGCCCGGGACAGGGGGCAGAAAAACTGTTTTTT. It yields the protein CACPGQGAEKLFF. The variable domain in full, completed from reference TRBV30 and TRBJ1-4, reads SQTIHQWPATLVQPVGSPLSLECTVEGTSNPNLYWYRQAAGRGLQLLFYSVGIGQISSEVPQNLSASRPQDRQFILSSKKLLLSDSGFYLCACPGQGAEKLFFGSGTQLSVL.

The chain combines TRBV4-3 with TRBJ2-2; D is perhaps TRBD2 (5 bases). V lost 1 base, J lost 7 bases, and 13 bases lay in between. CDR3 length: 15 amino acids. The germline gives CDR1 LGHNA, CDR2 YSLEER. CDR3 coding DNA: TGCGCCAGCAGCCAAGCCTTCGGACTGGGCGGGGAGCTGTTTTTT. This sequence encodes CASSQAFGLGGELFF.

This chain links TRBV6-5 with TRBJ2-7; perhaps TRBD2 as D (5 bases). There are 15 residues in the CDR3. The V and J ends lost 8 bases and 6 bases respectively, with 23 bases between them. Germline CDR1 MNHEY, CDR2 SVGAGI. In DNA form, the CDR3 reads TGTGCCAGCGGAGTGGGCGGGCCCGCTGTCGTCGAGCAGTACTTC. Residues: CASGVGGPAVVEQYF.

The J gene is TRBJ1-2, the V gene TRBV5-6; the D is unclear. The V gene's germline CDR1 is SGHDT and CDR2 YYEEEE. This CDR3 region has 14 residues. Deletions cut 2 bases from V and 1 base from J, with 9 bases between. This CDR3 is CASSFRGNNYGYTF. The CDR3 DNA follows: TGTGCCAGCAGCTTTCGAGGGAATAACTATGGCTACACCTTC.

V usage is TRBV29-1 and J usage is TRBJ2-1; 10 nucleotides match TRBD1. The junction had 17 bases not matched to a gene; V was cut back by 7 bases and J by 2 bases. CDR1 is SQVTM and CDR2 is ANQGSEA in the germline V gene. The CDR3 loop spans 18 amino acids. CDR3: CSGWEGQGRIGTYNEQFF. The CDR3 region has the DNA TGCAGCGGCTGGGAGGGACAGGGGAGGATTGGTACCTACAATGAGCAGTTCTTC.

The rearrangement uses TRBV24-1 and TRBJ1-5; a weak D match, TRBD1 (6 bases). Germline V gene lookup returns CDR1 KGHDR and CDR2 SFDVKD. The CDR3 loop spans 16 amino acids. V dropped 4 bases and J dropped 0 bases, with 12 bases sitting between them. CDR3 nucleotides: TGTGCCACCAGTGACCCGGGACAAGATAGCAATCAGCCCCAGCATTTT. Amino acids: CATSDPGQDSNQPQHF.

The chain employs TRBV7-3 and TRBJ1-5, with 8 nucleotides matching TRBD1. Losses at the gene ends were 5 bases for V and 7 bases for J; bases not matched to a gene: 4. CDR3 size: 13 residues. CDR1 is SGHTA and CDR2 is FQGTGA in the germline V gene. The CDR3 DNA reads TGTGCCAGCAGCCTGGACAGGGCGCAGCCCCAGCATTTT. Translation gives CASSLDRAQPQHF.

This chain links TRBV30 with TRBJ2-2; 9 bases fit TRBD2. The CDR3 consists of 15 residues. The ends lost 2 bases at V and 3 bases at J; junction bases unmatched: 4. Germline V lookup: CDR1 GTSNPN, CDR2 SVGIG (reference sequence). This CDR3 reads CAWSLAGLYTGELFF. In DNA form, the CDR3 reads TGTGCCTGGAGTCTAGCGGGACTTTACACCGGGGAGCTGTTTTTT.

The chain carries TRBV6-9 and TRBJ2-7, with a weak D call TRBD1 (6 bases). CDR1 and CDR2 from the germline V gene are MNHGY and SVAAGI. Trimming pared 8 bases from V and 6 bases from J, leaving 26 bases between. The CDR3 totals 16 residues. CDR3 loop: CASSPPRPWGLAEQYF. The DNA for the CDR3 is TGTGCCAGCTCACCCCCCCGGCCATGGGGGCTGGCCGAGCAGTACTTC.

This chain connects TRBV7-9 to TRBJ1-2, with a possible D match to TRBD1 (5 bases). The length of the CDR3 is 16 residues. Trimming removed 7 bases at V and 3 bases at J, with 21 bases between. Germline CDR1 SEHNR, CDR2 FQNEAQ (reference sequence). The CDR3 protein is CASTLIGGSWYYGYTF. DNA of the CDR3: TGTGCCAGCACCCTTATCGGGGGAAGTTGGTACTATGGCTACACCTTC.

This clone was counted between two and nine times. The rearrangement uses TRBV18 and TRBJ2-7, with 8 bases that match TRBD1. Trimming cost V 3 bases and J 2 bases; bases outside gene matches: 6. The CDR3 extends over 15 amino acids. Germline CDR1 KGHSH, CDR2 LQKENI. In nucleotides, the CDR3 is TGTGCCAGCTCACCCTCGACAGGGGACCCCTACGAGCAGTACTTC. It encodes CASSPSTGDPYEQYF.

The chain recombines TRBV3-1 (or the pseudogene TRBV3-2) with TRBJ2-1; TRBD2 matches at 13 bases. The CDR3 covers 20 residues. Germline values: CDR1 LGHDT, CDR2 YNNKEL (reference sequence). Trimming removed 1 base from V and 0 bases from J; junction bases left unmatched: 9. The CDR3 is CASSQVPLAGGLGSYNEQFF. The CDR3 region has the DNA TGTGCCAGCAGCCAAGTTCCACTAGCGGGGGGGCTTGGCTCCTACAATGAGCAGTTCTTC.

This clone appeared once. V and J are TRBV29-1 and TRBJ1-5; perhaps TRBD1 as D (6 bases). The CDR3 spans 13 residues. CDR1 SQVTM and CDR2 ANQGSEA come from the germline V gene. Trimming stripped 3 bases from V and 4 bases from J, with 10 bases between. The chain's CDR3 is CSVDVGGNQPQHF. CDR3 nucleotide sequence: TGCAGCGTTGACGTAGGGGGAAATCAGCCCCAGCATTTT. Using reference TRBV29-1 and TRBJ1-5 for the parts outside the CDR3, the full variable domain is SAVISQKPSRDICQRGTSLTIQCQVDSQVTMMFWYRQQPGQSLTLIATANQGSEATYESGFVIDKFPISRPNLTFSTLTVSNMSPEDSSIYLCSVDVGGNQPQHFGDGTRLSIL.

J is TRBJ1-1 and V is TRBV2; D gene uncertain. Trimming took off 4 bases at V and 4 bases at J, with 10 bases between the two ends. This CDR3 contains 13 residues. CDR1 is SNHLY and CDR2 is FYNNEI in the germline V gene. The CDR3: CASSVYPTTEAFF. As DNA, the CDR3 is TGTGCCAGCAGTGTCTATCCTACCACTGAAGCTTTCTTT.

This clone was detected a few times. The V gene is TRBV5-1, the J gene TRBJ1-2; D is perhaps TRBD1 (6 bases). This CDR3 is built from 14 residues. Trimming removed 0 bases from V and 4 bases from J, with 10 bases in between. Per germline, CDR1 SGHRS and CDR2 YFSETQ. The CDR3 sequence: CASSLERGAYGYTF. Here the CDR3 DNA reads TGCGCCAGCAGCTTGGAACGGGGGGCCTATGGCTACACCTTC. Using reference TRBV5-1 and TRBJ1-2 for the parts outside the CDR3, the full variable domain is KAGVTQTPRYLIKTRGQQVTLSCSPISGHRSVSWYQQTPGQGLQFLFEYFSETQRNKGNFPGRFSGRQFSNSRSEMNVSTLELGDSALYLCASSLERGAYGYTFGSGTRLTVV.

The V and J genes are TRBV7-2 and TRBJ1-2; tentatively, D is TRBD1 (6 bases). The V and J ends lost 3 bases and 0 bases respectively, with 8 bases between them. This CDR3 comprises 14 residues. Germline CDR1 SGHTA, CDR2 FQGNSA. The CDR3 DNA follows: TGTGCCAGCAGCTTTACAGGGTCTAACTATGGCTACACCTTC. As protein: CASSFTGSNYGYTF.

V gene TRBV9 combines with J gene TRBJ1-6; TRBD1 aligns across 8 bases. The germline gives CDR1 SGDLS, CDR2 YYNGEE. CDR3 length equals 16 residues. J was trimmed by 7 bases and V by 0 bases; bases with no gene match: 6. In nucleotides, the CDR3 is TGTGCCAGCAGCGTAGTCGGGACAGGCAACAATTCACCCCTCCACTTT. It codes for CASSVVGTGNNSPLHF.

This clone is a singleton in its sample. The chain carries TRBV7-3 and TRBJ2-1; 8 positions agree with TRBD2. The V segment lost 2 bases and the J segment 0 bases; nucleotides outside the gene matches: 3. The CDR3 has 16 residues. Germline V gene data show CDR1 as SGHTA and CDR2 as FQGTGA. Here the CDR3 reads CASSLPGGSSYNEQFF. For the CDR3, the DNA is TGTGCCAGCAGCTTACCGGGGGGGAGCTCCTACAATGAGCAGTTCTTC.

The sample holds one count of this clone. The chain couples TRBV7-9 to TRBJ1-1; 8 bases are shared with TRBD1. CDR1 and CDR2 from the germline V gene are SEHNR and FQNEAQ (reference sequence). The CDR3 loop spans 13 amino acids. Trimming removed 4 bases from V and 11 bases from J; junction bases left unmatched: 9. This CDR3 is CASSSSRGTGAFF. CDR3 DNA: TGTGCCAGCAGCTCTAGTCGGGGGACAGGCGCTTTCTTT.

This clone appeared once. V is TRBV5-1 and J is TRBJ1-5, with 12 bases aligning to TRBD1. Germline trimming cut 4 bases from V and 7 bases from J; bases unmatched to any gene: 6. Germline CDR1 reads SGHRS; CDR2 reads YFSETQ. The CDR3 runs to 15 residues. The CDR3, as DNA: TGCGCCAGCAGCATGGGGACAGGGGGCGGGCAGCCCCAGCATTTT. Translating it yields CASSMGTGGGQPQHF.

This chain links TRBV7-9 with TRBJ2-5; D gene uncertain. CDR1 is SEHNR and CDR2 is FQNEAQ in the germline V gene (reference sequence). Trimming pared 1 base from V and 6 bases from J, leaving 6 bases between. This CDR3 has 12 amino acids. CDR3 amino acids: CASSLVGQTQYF. CDR3 bases: TGTGCCAGCAGCTTAGTTGGGCAGACCCAGTACTTC.

The chain joins TRBV30 to TRBJ1-2; 8 positions match TRBD1. In germline, CDR1 is GTSNPN, CDR2 SVGIG (reference sequence). Trimming removed 7 bases from V and 5 bases from J; junction bases left unmatched: 9. The CDR3 totals 13 residues. The CDR3 sequence: CASDRVWAYGYTF. The CDR3 bases are TGTGCCTCGGACAGGGTTTGGGCTTATGGCTACACCTTC.

J is TRBJ1-2 and V is TRBV10-1, with D unclear. Trimming shortened V by 4 bases and J by 9 bases, and 9 bases separated the two germline ends. Germline-derived CDR1 and CDR2 are WNHNN and SYGVQD (reference sequence). The CDR3 spans 11 residues. The CDR3 loop is CASSGACRYTF. The CDR3 nucleotides read TGCGCCAGCAGTGGGGCATGCCGCTACACCTTC.

The V and J genes are TRBV7-9 and TRBJ2-7; unclear D gene. This CDR3 is 12 amino acids long. CDR1 SEHNR and CDR2 FQNEAQ come from the germline V gene (reference sequence). V gave up 6 bases and J gave up 8 bases, with 14 bases separating them. The DNA for the CDR3 is TGTGCCAGCAGTCGAGAAGTATCTCAGCAGTACTTC. This encodes CASSREVSQQYF.

This clone was seen a few times. V and J are TRBV29-1 and TRBJ1-1; weak D call: TRBD1 (6 bases). The germline gives CDR1 SQVTM, CDR2 ANQGSEA. V was cut by 5 bases and J by 5 bases, with 18 bases left in between. The CDR3 totals 14 residues. In nucleotides, the CDR3 is TGCAGCGTTACAGACAGGACGGCCTTGACTGAAGCTTTCTTT. This encodes CSVTDRTALTEAFF. The full variable domain, with the rest looked up from reference TRBV29-1 and TRBJ1-1, is SAVISQKPSRDICQRGTSLTIQCQVDSQVTMMFWYRQQPGQSLTLIATANQGSEATYESGFVIDKFPISRPNLTFSTLTVSNMSPEDSSIYLCSVTDRTALTEAFFGQGTRLTVV.

The chain combines TRBV24-1 with TRBJ1-5; D is possibly TRBD1 (6 bases). V was cut by 6 bases and J by 4 bases, with 9 bases left in between. The germline gives CDR1 KGHDR, CDR2 SFDVKD. The CDR3 covers 13 residues. DNA for the CDR3: TGTGCCACCAGTCCGGACAGTAATCAGCCCCAGCATTTT. Translating it yields CATSPDSNQPQHF.

J is TRBJ1-5 and V is TRBV6-5; the D gene is possibly TRBD1 (5 bases). V lost 5 bases and J 9 bases, leaving 14 bases between the germline ends. This CDR3 region has 13 residues. From germline, CDR1 is MNHEY and CDR2 SVGAGI. In DNA form, the CDR3 reads TGTGCCAGCAGTACCCGGGGGGATTCGCCCCAGCATTTT. This codes for CASSTRGDSPQHF.